The sample holds one count of the clone carrying this T cell receptor (beta chain). Its antigen remains unidentified. The data belong to a study of T cell responses to AZD1222 COVID-19 vaccine. Germline assignment: CDR1 GTSNPN and CDR2 SVGIG (reference sequence). This CDR3 spans 15 amino acids. V lost 2 bases and J lost 7; bases outside the gene matches: 13. General study results and limits: Donors in the cohort were predominantly white British and more often female, and clonal diversity was possibly underestimated.

The assay was immunoSEQ multiplex PCR, and TCRdb's table has in-frame clones only and misses some. Of about 120,000 clones listed, about 90% are singletons. This chain joins TRBV30 and TRBJ1-2; 7 bases align to TRBD1. The TCR was taken from an adult who received the AZD1222 COVID-19 vaccine. This specimen was peripheral blood, taken 28 days after the second AZD1222 dose. The CDR3: CAWSNPRDSVRGYTF. The CDR3, as DNA: TGTGCCTGGAGTAACCCTAGGGACAGCGTCCGTGGCTACACCTTC.